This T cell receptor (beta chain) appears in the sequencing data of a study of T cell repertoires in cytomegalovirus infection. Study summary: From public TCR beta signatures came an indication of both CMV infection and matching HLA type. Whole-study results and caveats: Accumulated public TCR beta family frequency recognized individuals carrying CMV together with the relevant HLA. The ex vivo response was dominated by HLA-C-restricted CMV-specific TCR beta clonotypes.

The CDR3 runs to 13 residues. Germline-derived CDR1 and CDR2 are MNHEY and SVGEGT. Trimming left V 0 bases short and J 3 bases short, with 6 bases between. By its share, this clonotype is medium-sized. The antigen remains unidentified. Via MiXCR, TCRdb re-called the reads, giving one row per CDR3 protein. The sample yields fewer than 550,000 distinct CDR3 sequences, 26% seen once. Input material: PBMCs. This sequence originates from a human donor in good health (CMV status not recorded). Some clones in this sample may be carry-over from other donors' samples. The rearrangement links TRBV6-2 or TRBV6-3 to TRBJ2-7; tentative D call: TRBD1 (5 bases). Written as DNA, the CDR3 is TGTGCCAGCAGTTACTCCGACAGCTACGAGCAGTACTTC. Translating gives CASSYSDSYEQYF.